Listed below are T cell receptor beta chains from one sample, sequenced in a study of identical twins. Each CDR3 protein is one row after TCRdb ran MiXCR on the 5' RACE reads. The table shows 600,000 to 850,000 distinct CDR3 sequences, with 18% occurring only once. The same sample was also used in a study of T cells expressing NK-cell markers.

The sequenced material came from PBMCs. The receptors were sampled from a woman aged 18 to 35 in good health. Each CDR3 is given with its conserved first and last residue. Each record gives: CDR3 protein, V gene, D gene. The D gene is left open where the match is weak.

CASSPDSLYNEQFF	TRBV5-1	-
CASSWGQGIYNEQFF	TRBV5-1	TRBD1
CASSFREVATEAFF	TRBV13	-
CASTRTSVEDTQYF	TRBV5-1	TRBD2
CASSLAFDRGPEAFF	TRBV5-1	TRBD1
CAWSVKGQGTGELFF	TRBV30	TRBD1
CASSPQQNEQFF	TRBV5-6	-
CASSLYGREQYF	TRBV28	TRBD2
CAIRETSGSSNEQFF	TRBV10-3	TRBD2
CASSSAGGAYNEQFF	TRBV7-2	TRBD2
CASSHPESSYNEQFF	TRBV7-8	-
CASSYGGGTSGANVLTF	TRBV6-5	-
CASSVGRSGAFF	TRBV9	-
CASSSVAGGDSDTQYF	TRBV27	TRBD2
CSSAWTQRGNEQFF	TRBV29-1	-
CASRELDEQFF	TRBV7-9	-
CASSLAGQGDEKLFF	TRBV5-6	TRBD1
CSVEGPGREQYF	TRBV29-1	-
CSVVPGQGHNEQFF	TRBV29-1	TRBD1
CASSYRFRDFAYEQYF	TRBV12-3/TRBV12-4	-
CSVEDNIASSYEQYF	TRBV29-1	-
CASSSRSGRYNEQFF	TRBV11-2	-
CASSLVRGMNTEAFF	TRBV7-2	-
CASSHPSTEAFF	TRBV3-1	-
CASSRAGGLDTQYF	TRBV6-1	TRBD2
CASSDPDRSSGYTF	TRBV6-1	-
CASSEGTGSALHF	TRBV18	TRBD1
CASSLGQPEDTQYF	TRBV7-2	-
CAGTGDNEKLFF	TRBV2	-
CSAGAASGRSGNEQFF	TRBV20-1	TRBD2
CTATGANYEQYF	TRBV29-1	TRBD1
CATSDTGTAYGYTF	TRBV24-1	TRBD1
CASIGTSGRDTQYF	TRBV12-3/TRBV12-4	TRBD2
CASKYRAGVTDTQYF	TRBV12-3/TRBV12-4	-
CASSRTDTQYF	TRBV12-3/TRBV12-4	-
CASSVTSGDSSGANVLTF	TRBV5-5	TRBD2
CASSYSSAGSNYGYTF	TRBV6-5	-
CASSQRTGTSGRLEQFF	TRBV3-1	TRBD2
CATSRDPGSHYGYTF	TRBV15	-
CASSSGTQVKETQYF	TRBV12-3/TRBV12-4	-
CSARVSGDSTDTQYF	TRBV20-1	-
CASSLAGTGATDTQYF	TRBV5-4	TRBD1
CATSQRVRTDTQYF	TRBV27	-
CASGSGFEQFF	TRBV6-5	-